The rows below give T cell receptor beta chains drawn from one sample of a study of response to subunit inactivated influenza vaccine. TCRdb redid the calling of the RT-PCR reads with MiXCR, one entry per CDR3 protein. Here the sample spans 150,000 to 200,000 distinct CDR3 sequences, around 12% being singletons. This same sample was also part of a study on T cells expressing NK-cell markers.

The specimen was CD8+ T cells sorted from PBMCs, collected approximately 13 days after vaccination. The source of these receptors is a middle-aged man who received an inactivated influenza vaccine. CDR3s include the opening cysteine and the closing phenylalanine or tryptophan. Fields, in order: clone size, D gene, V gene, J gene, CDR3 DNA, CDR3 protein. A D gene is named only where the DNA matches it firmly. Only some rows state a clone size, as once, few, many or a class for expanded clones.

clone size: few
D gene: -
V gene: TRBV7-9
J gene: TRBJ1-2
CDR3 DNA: TGTGCCAGCAGCCTTTCCGAAGATGGCTACACCTTC
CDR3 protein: CASSLSEDGYTF

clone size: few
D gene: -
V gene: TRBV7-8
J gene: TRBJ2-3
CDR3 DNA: TGTGCCAGCAGCTTAGGCGGCCACCCTAGGGGGGATACGCAGTATTTT
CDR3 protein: CASSLGGHPRGDTQYF

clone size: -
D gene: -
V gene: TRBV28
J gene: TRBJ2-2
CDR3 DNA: TGTGCCAGCAGTGCAAGGACTAATACCGGGGAGCTGTTTTTT
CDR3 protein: CASSARTNTGELFF

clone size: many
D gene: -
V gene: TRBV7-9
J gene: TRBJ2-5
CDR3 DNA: TGTGCCAGCAGCTCGGCGAGGGACATTCTCTTC
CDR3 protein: CASSSARDILF

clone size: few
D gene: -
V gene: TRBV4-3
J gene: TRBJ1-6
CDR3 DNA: TGCGCCAGCAGCCAAGGACAGTTTAATTCACCCCTCCACTTT
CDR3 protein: CASSQGQFNSPLHF

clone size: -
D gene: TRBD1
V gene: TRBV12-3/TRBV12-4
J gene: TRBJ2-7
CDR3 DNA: TGTGCCAGCAGTTTCCGGAACAGGGGATATTCCTACGAGCAGTACTTC
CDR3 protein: CASSFRNRGYSYEQYF

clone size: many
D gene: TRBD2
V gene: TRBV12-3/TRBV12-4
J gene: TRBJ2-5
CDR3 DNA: TGTGCCAGCAGTTCCGACGGGGGGTCAGAGACCCAGTACTTC
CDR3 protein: CASSSDGGSETQYF

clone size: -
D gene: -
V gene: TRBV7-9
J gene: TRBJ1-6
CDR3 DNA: TGTGCCAGCAGCGACGGCCCAGAGAAGTCACCCCTCCACTTT
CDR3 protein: CASSDGPEKSPLHF

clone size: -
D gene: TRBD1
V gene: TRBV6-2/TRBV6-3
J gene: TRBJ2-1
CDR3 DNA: TGTGCCAGCAGTTTAGCCGGGACAGGGAATGAGCAGTTCTTC
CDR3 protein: CASSLAGTGNEQFF

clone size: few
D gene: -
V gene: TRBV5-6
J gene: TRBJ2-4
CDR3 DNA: TGTGCCAGCAGCCCCAGCCCTCGGTGGAACATTCAGTACTTC
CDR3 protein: CASSPSPRWNIQYF

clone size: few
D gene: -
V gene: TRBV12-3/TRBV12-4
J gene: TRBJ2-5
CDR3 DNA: TGTGCCAGCAGTTTCTTCTTAGGCAGGGAAGAGACCCAGTACTTC
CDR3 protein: CASSFFLGREETQYF

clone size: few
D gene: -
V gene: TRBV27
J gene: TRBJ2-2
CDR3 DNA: TGTGCCAGCAGTGTCTCGAACACCGGGGAGCTGTTTTTT
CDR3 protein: CASSVSNTGELFF

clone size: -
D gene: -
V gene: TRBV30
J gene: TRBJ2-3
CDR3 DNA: TGTGCCTGGAGTGTAGGCCCGGATACGCAGTATTTT
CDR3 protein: CAWSVGPDTQYF

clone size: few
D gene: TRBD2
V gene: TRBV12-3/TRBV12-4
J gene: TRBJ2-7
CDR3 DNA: TGTGCCAGCAGTTCCGCTAGCGGGGGTGTCCGATCTTACGAGCAGTACTTC
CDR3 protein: CASSSASGGVRSYEQYF

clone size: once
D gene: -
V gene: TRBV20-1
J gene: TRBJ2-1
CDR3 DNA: TGCTGCGCTAGAGATCCTGGGACAACAGGTTCCTACAATGAGCAGTTCTTC
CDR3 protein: CCARDPGTTGSYNEQFF

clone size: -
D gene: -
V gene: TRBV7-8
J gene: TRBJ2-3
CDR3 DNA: TGTGCCAGCAGCTTACTCCTCCCGGACTACCTAATTAGCACAGATACGCAGTATTTT
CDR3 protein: CASSLLLPDYLISTDTQYF

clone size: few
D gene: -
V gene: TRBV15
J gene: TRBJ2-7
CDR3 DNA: TGTGCCACCAGCAGGAGTCGGGGGCGGTACGAGCAGTACTTC
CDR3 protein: CATSRSRGRYEQYF

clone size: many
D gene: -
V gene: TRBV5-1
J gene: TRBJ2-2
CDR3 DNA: TGCGCCAGCAGCTGGACGGGCACCGGGGAGCTGTTTTTT
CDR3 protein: CASSWTGTGELFF

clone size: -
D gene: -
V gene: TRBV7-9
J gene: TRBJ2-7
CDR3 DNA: TGTGCCAGCAGTGGGGCGAACTACGAGGAGTACTTC
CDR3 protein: CASSGANYEEYF

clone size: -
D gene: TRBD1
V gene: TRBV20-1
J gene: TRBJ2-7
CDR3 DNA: TGCAGTGCTAGCAGCCTCCGGACAGGAGGCGAGCAGTACTTC
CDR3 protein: CSASSLRTGGEQYF

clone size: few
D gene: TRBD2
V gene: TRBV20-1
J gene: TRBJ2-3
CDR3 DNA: TGCAGTGCTGGCACTAGCGGTAGCACAGATACGCAGTATTTT
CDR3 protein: CSAGTSGSTDTQYF

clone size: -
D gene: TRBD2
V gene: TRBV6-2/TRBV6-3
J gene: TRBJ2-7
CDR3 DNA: TGTGCCAGCAGTTACGAGGGCTCTGGGACTAGCTTTTACGAGCAGTACTTC
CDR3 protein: CASSYEGSGTSFYEQYF

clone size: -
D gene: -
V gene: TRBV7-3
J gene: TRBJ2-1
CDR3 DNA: TGTGCCAGCAGCACAATTACAGCAGATGAGCAGTTCTTC
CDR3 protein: CASSTITADEQFF

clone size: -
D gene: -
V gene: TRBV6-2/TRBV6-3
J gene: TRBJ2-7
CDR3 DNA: TGTGCCAGCAGTTACTCGTGGGTTCTTTCCTACGAGCAGTACTTC
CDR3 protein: CASSYSWVLSYEQYF

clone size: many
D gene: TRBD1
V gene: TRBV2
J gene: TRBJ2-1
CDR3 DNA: TGTGCCAGCAGTTCCACAGGGGCTGTTGAGCAGTTCTTC
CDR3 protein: CASSSTGAVEQFF

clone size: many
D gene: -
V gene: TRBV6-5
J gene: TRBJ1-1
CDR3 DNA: TGTGCCAGCAGTTATCAGGACAGAGGGTCTGAAGCTTTCTTT
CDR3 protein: CASSYQDRGSEAFF

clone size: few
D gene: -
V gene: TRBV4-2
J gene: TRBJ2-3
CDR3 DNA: TGTGCCGCCCAGGAGGCCCCGGGGGATACGCAGTATTTT
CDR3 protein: CAAQEAPGDTQYF

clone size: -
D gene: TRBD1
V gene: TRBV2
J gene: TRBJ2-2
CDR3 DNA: TGTGCCAGCACTGAAGATAGGGGGCCTCCCACCGGGGAGCTGTTTTTT
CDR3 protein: CASTEDRGPPTGELFF

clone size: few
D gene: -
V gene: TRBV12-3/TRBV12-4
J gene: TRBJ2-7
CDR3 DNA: TGTGCCAGCACCATTTGGGGGGTAACGAACGAGCAGTACTTC
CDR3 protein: CASTIWGVTNEQYF

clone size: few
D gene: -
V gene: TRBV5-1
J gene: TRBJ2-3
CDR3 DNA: TGCGCCAGCAGCCTAACCGACAGGGAGGCAGATACGCAGTATTTT
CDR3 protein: CASSLTDREADTQYF

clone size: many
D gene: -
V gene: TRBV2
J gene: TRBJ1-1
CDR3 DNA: TGTGCCAGCAGTCTTAGCTGGGTAGATGAAGCTTTCTTT
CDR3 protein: CASSLSWVDEAFF

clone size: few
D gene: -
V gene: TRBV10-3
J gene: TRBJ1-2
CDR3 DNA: TGTGCCATCAGTGAAGAACAGTCGCTCTATGGCTACACCTTC
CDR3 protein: CAISEEQSLYGYTF

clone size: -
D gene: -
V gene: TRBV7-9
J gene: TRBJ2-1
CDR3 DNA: TGTGCCAGCAGCCATGGTTTCAATGAGCAGTTCTTC
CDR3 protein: CASSHGFNEQFF

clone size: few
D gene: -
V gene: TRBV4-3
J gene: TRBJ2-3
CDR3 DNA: TGCGCCAGCAGCCAAGATGGGGTGGGTAGGGAGGAAGATACGCAGTATTTT
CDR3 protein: CASSQDGVGREEDTQYF

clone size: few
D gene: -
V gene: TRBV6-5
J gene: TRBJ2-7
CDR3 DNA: TGTGCCAGCAGTTACTCCCATCTCCTCGTCTACGAGCAGTACTTC
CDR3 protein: CASSYSHLLVYEQYF

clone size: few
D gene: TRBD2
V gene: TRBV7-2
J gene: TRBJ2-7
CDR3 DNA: TGTGCCAGCAGCACGACTAGCGGAGTATACGAGCAGTACTTC
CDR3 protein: CASSTTSGVYEQYF

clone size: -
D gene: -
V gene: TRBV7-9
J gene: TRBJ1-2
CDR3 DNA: TGTGCCAGCAGCTTCGGGACCGCCATGGCTCACTATGGCTACACCTTC
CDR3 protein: CASSFGTAMAHYGYTF

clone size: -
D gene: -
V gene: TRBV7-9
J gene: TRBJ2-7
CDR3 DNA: TGTGCCAGCAGCTTCCCCCCGGGGCTCAACCCCTACGAGCAGTACTTC
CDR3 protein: CASSFPPGLNPYEQYF

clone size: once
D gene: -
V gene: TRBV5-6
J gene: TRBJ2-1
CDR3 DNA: TGTGCCAGCAGCTTGGAGGGGTTAGTTATGTCCTACAATGAGCAGTTCTTC
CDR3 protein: CASSLEGLVMSYNEQFF

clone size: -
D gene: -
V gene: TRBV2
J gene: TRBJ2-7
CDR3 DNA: TGTGCCAGCACGGGGCTACGGGTTGAGCAGTACTTC
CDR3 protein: CASTGLRVEQYF

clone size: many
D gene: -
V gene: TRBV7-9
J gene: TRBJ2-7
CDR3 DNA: TGTGCCAGCCAAGGGAATTCAGCCTACGAGCAGTACTTC
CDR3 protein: CASQGNSAYEQYF

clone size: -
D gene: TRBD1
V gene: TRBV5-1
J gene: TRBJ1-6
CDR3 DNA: TGCGCCAGCAGCTCGGAGACAGGGTATAATTCACCCCTCCACTTT
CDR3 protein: CASSSETGYNSPLHF

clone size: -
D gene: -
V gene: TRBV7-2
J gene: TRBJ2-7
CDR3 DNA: TGTGCCAGCAGCTTAGGATCCCAGGGCGAGCAGTACTTC
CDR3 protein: CASSLGSQGEQYF

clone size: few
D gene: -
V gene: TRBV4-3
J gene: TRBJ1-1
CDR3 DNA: TGCGCCAGCAGCCAAGATGGATGGGGGCGGGCTTTCTTT
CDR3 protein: CASSQDGWGRAFF

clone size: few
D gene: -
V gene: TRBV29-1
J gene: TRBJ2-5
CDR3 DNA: TGCAGCGTTGAATCGGGGCTGAGCGAGACCCAGTACTTC
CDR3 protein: CSVESGLSETQYF

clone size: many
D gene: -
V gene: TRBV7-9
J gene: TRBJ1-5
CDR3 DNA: TGTGCCAGCAGTTTAGGTAGTCAGCCCCAGCATTTT
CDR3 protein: CASSLGSQPQHF

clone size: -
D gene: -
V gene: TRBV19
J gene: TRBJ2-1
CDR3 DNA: TGTGCCTGTAGGACCTCATGGGATCGTGGGGAGCAGTTCTTC
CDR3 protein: CACRTSWDRGEQFF

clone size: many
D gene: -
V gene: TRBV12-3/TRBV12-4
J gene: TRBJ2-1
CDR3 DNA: TGTGCCAGCAGTTTTGGGACTGCTGAGCAGTTCTTC
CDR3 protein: CASSFGTAEQFF